The sequence of this T cell receptor (beta chain) was determined in a study of CD8 T cells in ankylosing spondylitis (dated by TCRdb to the late 2010s). For the study in its entirety: The study set out to find disease-linked TCR variants by profiling T cell receptor beta repertoires in ankylosing spondylitis patients and healthy donors. The full study cohort comprised some 27 ankylosing spondylitis patients and 110 or so healthy donors. Peripheral blood was sampled, and synovial fluid was also collected from ankylosing spondylitis patients.

Notes on this clonotype: Which antigen it targets is not known. Base quality data are lacking; no much larger clone is found one base away.

Synovial fluid samples and blood samples obtained from the same ankylosing spondylitis patients were matched. The investigation overall reported the following: Blood from ankylosing spondylitis patients appeared to be characterized by a TCR beta motif composed of several highly homologous amino acid variants. The disease-linked clones showed a CD8+ phenotype and occurred at relatively low frequencies in peripheral blood. Some of the motif variants had been reported before in the synovial fluid and blood of reactive arthritis patients, a finding that suggests common disease-initiation mechanisms. According to the report, matched synovial fluid samples from ankylosing spondylitis patients were significantly enriched for the disease-linked clones.

TCRdb records Illumina HiSeq 2500 as the sequencer. Quantitative 5'-RACE with molecular barcodes was used to prepare TCR beta libraries. In the paper's pipeline: Disease-linked TCR variants were identified with a new computational method built on a probabilistic model of VDJ rearrangement. Clones were called with MiXCR by TCRdb after fastp trimmed the public reads at Q25, and only in-frame beta chains were retained. Every entry covers one CDR3 protein and lists the most common genes and DNA from its rows. The V and J calls shown here were made by TCRdb, not taken from the authors' results. Present in this sample are about 140,000 distinct CDR3 sequences, around a third of which were seen just once. Over 5.5% of the sample lies in the top ten. The receptor was isolated from a male donor with ankylosing spondylitis. The sequencing sample was made of synovial fluid, either unsorted or a sorted T cell fraction (not recorded which).

Here the CDR3 is given as CASSQDTRGDQPQHF. The nucleotides are TGCGCCAGCAGCCAAGATACGAGGGGCGATCAGCCCCAGCATTTT. The chain is encoded by TRBV4-1 joined to TRBJ1-5; perhaps TRBD1 is the D gene, with 5 bases matching. From a lookup of the germline V gene, CDR1 and CDR2 are MGHRA and YSYEKL. The CDR3 spans 15 residues, from the cysteine through the phenylalanine. Here the CDR3 DNA is all that survives: 45 bases in frame from base 1. Trimming removed 0 bases from V and 5 bases from J, leaving 11 bases between the germline ends.